The entry below gives a single T cell receptor beta chain sequence along with its context. This sample stems from a study of monozygotic twins with inflammatory bowel disease. CDR1 is SGHRS, CDR2 YFSETQ, per germline. The CDR3 runs to 12 residues. Template-switch reactions added UMIs with a 6-nucleotide sample barcode. TCRdb derives one entry per CDR3 protein from the 5' RACE reads, leaving out DNA. In total, the table holds around 100,000 distinct CDR3 sequences. The sample was blood. The receptor's source is a human donor with ulcerative colitis or Crohn's disease, or a healthy co-twin of an affected twin (not recorded which). The rearrangement joins TRBV5-1 to TRBJ2-7; TCRdb reports TRBD2, a call that lacks DNA to check it against. This CDR3 reads CASRTAPGEQYF. Supplemented by reference TRBV5-1 and TRBJ2-7, the full variable domain reads KAGVTQTPRYLIKTRGQQVTLSCSPISGHRSVSWYQQTPGQGLQFLFEYFSETQRNKGNFPGRFSGRQFSNSRSEMNVSTLELGDSALYLCASRTAPGEQYFGPGTRLTVT.